The source of this TCR beta chain is a study of cytomegalovirus exposure and HLA in healthy donors. Whole-study results and caveats: Confirmation was obtained in vitro that three CMV-associated chains are specific for CMV antigens.

About this clone itself: Its antigen is unknown.

The assay was immunoSEQ multiplex PCR, and TCRdb's table has in-frame clones only and misses some. This table holds about 98,000 clones, roughly 89% found once. Germline values: CDR1 SGHKS, CDR2 YYEKEE (reference sequence). CDR3 length: 15 residues. V lost 1 base and J 2 bases, leaving 13 bases between the germline ends. The receptor's source is a woman in her twenties or thirties in good health and CMV-seronegative. The gene calls are TRBV5-5 and TRBJ2-7; D not certain. The sample was PBMCs. The CDR3 sequence is CASSLFFYGAYEQYF. In DNA, the CDR3 is TGTGCCAGCAGCTTGTTTTTTTACGGAGCCTACGAGCAGTACTTC.